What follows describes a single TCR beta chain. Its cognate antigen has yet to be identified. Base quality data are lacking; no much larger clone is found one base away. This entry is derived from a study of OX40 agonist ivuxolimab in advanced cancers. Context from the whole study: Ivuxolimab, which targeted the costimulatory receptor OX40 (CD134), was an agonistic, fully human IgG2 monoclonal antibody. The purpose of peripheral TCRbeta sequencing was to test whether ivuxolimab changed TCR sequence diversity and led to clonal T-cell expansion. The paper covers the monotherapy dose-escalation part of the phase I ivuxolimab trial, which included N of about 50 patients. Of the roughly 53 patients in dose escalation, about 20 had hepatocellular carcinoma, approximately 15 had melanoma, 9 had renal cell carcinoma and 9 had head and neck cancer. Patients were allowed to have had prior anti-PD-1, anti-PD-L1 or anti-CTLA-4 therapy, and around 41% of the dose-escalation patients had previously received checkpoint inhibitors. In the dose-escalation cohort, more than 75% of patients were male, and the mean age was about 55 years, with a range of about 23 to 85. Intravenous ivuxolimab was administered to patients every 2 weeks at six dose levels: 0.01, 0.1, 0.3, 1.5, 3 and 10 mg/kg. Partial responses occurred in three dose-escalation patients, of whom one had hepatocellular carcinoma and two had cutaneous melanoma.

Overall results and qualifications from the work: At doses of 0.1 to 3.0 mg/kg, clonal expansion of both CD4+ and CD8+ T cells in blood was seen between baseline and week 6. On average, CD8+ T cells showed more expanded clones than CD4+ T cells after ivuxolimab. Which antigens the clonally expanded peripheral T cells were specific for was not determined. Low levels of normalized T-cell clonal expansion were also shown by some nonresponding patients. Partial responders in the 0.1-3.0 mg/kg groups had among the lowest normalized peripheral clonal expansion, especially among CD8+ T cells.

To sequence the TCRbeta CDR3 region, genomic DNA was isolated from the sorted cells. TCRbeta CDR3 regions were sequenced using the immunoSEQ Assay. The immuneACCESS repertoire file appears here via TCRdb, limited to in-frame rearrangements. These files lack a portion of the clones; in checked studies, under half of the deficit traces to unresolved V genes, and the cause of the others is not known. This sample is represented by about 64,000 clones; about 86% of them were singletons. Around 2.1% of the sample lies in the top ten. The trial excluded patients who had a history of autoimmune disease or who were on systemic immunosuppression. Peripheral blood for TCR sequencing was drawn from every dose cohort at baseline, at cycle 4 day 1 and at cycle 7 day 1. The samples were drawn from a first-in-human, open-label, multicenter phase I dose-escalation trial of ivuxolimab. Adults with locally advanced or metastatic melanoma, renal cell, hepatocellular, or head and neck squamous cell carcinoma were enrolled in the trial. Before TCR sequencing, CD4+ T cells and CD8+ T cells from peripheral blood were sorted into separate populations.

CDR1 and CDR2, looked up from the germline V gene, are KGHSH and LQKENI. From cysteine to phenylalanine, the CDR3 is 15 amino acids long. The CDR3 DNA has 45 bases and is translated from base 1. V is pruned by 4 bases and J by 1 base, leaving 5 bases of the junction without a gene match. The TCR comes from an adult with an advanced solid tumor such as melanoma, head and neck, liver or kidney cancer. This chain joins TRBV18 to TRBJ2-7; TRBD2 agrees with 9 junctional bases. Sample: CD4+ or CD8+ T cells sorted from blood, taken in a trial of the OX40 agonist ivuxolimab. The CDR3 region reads CASSLRTSESYEQYF. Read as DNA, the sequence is TGTGCCAGCTCACTCAGGACTAGCGAATCCTACGAGCAGTACTTC. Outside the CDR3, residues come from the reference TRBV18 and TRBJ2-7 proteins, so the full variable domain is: NAGVMQNPRHLVRRRGQEARLRCSPMKGHSHVYWYRQLPEEGLKFMVYLQKENIIDESGMPKERFSAEFPKEGPSILRIQQVVRGDSAAYFCASSLRTSESYEQYFGPGTRLTVT.